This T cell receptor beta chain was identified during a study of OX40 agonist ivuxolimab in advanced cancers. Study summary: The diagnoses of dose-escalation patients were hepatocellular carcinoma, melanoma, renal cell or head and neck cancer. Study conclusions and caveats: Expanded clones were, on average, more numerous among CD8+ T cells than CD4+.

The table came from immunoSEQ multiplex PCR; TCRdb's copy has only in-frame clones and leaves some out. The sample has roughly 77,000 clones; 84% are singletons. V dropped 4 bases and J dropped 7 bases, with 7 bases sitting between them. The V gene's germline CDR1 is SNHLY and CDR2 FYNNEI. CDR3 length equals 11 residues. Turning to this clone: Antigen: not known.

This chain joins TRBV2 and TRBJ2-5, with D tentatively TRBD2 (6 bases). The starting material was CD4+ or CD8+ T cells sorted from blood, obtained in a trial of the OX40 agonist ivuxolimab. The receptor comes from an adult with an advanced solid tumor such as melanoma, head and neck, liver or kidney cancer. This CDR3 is CASSVAVTQYF. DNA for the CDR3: TGTGCCAGCAGTGTAGCGGTGACCCAGTACTTC.